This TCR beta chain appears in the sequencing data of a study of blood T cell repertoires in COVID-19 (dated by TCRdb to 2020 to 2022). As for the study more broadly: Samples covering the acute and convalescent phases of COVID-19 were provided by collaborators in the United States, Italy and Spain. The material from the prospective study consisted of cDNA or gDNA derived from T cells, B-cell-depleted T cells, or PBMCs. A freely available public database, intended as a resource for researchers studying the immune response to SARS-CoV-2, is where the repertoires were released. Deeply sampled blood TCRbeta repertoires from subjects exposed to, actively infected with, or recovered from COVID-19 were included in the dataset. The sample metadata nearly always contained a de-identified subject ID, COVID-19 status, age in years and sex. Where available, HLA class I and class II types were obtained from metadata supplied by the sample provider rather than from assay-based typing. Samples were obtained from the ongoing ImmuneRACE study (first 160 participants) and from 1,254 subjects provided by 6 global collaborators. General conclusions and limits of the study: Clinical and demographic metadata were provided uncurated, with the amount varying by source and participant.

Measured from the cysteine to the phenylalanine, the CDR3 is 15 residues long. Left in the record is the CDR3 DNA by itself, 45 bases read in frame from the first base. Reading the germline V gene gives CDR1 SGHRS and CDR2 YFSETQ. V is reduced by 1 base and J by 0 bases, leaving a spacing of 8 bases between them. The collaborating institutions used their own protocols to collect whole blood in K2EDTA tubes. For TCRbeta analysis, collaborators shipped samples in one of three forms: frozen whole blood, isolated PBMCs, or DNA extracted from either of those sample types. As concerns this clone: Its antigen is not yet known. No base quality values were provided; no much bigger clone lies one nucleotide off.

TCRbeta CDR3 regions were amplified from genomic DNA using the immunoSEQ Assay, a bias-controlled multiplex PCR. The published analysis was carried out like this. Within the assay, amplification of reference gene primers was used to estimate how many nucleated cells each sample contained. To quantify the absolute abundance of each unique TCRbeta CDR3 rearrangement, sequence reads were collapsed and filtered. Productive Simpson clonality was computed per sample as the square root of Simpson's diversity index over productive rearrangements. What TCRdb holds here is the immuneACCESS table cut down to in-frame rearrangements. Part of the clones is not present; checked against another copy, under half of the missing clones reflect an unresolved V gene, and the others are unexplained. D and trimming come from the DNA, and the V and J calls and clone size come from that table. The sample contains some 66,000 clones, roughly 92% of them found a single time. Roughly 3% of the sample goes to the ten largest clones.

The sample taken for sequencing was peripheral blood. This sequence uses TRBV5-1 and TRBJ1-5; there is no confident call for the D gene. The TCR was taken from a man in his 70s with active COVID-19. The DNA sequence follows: TGCGCCAGCAGCTTGTTCGGGTATAGCAATCAGCCCCAGCATTTT. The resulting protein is CASSLFGYSNQPQHF.